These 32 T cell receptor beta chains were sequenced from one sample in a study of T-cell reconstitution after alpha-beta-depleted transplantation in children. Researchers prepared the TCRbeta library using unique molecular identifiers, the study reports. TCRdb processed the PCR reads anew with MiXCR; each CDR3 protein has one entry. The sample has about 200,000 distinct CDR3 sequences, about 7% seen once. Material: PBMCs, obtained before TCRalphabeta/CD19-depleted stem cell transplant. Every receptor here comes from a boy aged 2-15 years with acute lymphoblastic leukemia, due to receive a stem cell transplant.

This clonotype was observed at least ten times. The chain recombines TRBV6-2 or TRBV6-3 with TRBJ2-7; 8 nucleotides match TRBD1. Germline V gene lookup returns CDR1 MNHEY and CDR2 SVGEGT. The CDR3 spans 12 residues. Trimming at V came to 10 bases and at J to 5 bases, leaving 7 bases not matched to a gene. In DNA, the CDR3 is TGTGCCACGCGGACAGGGTCCAACGAGCAGTACTTC. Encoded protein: CATRTGSNEQYF.

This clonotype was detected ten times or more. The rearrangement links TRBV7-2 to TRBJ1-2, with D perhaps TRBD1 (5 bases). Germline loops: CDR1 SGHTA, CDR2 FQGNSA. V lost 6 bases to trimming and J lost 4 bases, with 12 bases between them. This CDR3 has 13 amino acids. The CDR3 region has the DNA TGTGCCAGCAGACCGGGGCTGACCTATGGCTACACCTTC. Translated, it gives CASRPGLTYGYTF.

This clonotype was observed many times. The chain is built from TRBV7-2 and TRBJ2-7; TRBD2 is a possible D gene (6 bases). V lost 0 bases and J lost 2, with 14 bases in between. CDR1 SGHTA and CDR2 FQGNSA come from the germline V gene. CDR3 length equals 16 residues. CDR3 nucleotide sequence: TGTGCCAGCAGCTTAGCTTCGGCGGGAAGTACCTACGAGCAGTACTTC. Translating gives CASSLASAGSTYEQYF.

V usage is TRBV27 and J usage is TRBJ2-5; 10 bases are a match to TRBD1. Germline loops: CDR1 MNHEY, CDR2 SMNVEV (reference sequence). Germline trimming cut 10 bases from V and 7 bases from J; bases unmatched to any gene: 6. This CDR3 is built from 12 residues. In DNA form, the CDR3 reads TGTGCCACCCACCGGGACAGGGGGACCCAGTACTTC. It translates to CATHRDRGTQYF.

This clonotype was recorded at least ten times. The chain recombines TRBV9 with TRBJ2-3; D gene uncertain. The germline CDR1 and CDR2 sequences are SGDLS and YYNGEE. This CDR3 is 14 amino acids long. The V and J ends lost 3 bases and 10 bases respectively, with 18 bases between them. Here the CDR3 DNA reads TGTGCCAGCAGCGGACATCAACTTGATCCTGCGCAGTATTTT. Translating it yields CASSGHQLDPAQYF. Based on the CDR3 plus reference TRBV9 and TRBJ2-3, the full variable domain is DSGVTQTPKHLITATGQRVTLRCSPRSGDLSVYWYQQSLDQGLQFLIQYYNGEERAKGNILERFSAQQFPDLHSELNLSSLELGDSALYFCASSGHQLDPAQYFGPGTRLTVL.

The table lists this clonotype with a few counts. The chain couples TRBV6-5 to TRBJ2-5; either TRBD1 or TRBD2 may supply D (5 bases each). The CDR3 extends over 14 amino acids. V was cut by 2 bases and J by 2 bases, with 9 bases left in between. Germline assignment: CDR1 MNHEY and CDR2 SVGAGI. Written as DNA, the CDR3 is TGTGCCAGCAGTTACCGGGGCTTTCAAGAGACCCAGTACTTC. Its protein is CASSYRGFQETQYF.

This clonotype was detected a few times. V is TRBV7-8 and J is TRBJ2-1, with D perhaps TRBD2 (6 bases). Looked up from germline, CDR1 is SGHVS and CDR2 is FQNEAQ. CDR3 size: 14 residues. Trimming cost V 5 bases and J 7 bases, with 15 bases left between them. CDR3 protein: CASSPDLGGNEQFF. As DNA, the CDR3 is TGTGCCAGCAGCCCCGACCTAGGAGGGAATGAGCAGTTCTTC.

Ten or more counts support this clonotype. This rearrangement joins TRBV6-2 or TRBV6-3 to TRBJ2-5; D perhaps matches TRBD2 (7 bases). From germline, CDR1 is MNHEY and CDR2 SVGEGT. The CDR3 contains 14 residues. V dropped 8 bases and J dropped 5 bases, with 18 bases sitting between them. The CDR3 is CASGVGGHEETQYF. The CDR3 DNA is TGTGCCAGCGGCGTGGGGGGGCACGAGGAGACCCAGTACTTC.

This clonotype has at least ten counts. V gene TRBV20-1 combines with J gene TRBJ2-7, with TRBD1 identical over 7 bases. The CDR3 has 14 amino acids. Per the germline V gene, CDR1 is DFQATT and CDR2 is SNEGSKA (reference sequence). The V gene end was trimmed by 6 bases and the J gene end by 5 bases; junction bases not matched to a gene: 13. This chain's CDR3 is CSARESRQGHEQYF. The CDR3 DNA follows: TGCAGTGCGAGGGAGAGTCGACAGGGCCACGAGCAGTACTTC.

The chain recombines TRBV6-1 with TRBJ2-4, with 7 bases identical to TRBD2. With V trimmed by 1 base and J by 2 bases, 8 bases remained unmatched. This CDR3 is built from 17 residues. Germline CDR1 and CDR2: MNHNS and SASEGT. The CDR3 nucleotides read TGTGCCAGCAGTGAAGGGGGAGGGACTGACACCAAAAACATTCAGTACTTC. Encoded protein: CASSEGGGTDTKNIQYF.

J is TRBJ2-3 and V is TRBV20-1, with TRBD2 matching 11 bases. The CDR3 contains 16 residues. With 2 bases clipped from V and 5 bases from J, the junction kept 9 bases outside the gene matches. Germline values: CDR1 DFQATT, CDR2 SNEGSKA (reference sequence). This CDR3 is CSARLHSGGAVDTQYF. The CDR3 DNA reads TGCAGTGCTAGATTACATAGCGGGGGGGCCGTAGATACGCAGTATTTT.

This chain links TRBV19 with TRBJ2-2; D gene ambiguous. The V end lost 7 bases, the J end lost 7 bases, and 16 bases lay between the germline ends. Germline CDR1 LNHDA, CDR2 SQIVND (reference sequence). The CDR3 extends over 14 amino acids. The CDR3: CASTPRGLFGELFF. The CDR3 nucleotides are TGTGCCAGTACCCCCAGAGGCCTGTTCGGGGAGCTGTTTTTT.

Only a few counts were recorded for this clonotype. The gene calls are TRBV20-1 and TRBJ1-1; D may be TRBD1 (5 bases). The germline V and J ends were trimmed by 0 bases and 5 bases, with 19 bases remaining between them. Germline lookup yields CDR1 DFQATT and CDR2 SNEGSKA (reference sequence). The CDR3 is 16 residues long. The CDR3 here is CSARDHFLQGETEAFF. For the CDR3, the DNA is TGCAGTGCTAGAGATCATTTTTTGCAGGGTGAGACTGAAGCTTTCTTT.

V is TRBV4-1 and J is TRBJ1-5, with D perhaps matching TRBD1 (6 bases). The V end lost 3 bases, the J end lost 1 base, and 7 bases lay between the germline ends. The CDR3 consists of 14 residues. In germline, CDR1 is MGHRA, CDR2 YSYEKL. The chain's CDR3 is CASSQGHSNQPQHF. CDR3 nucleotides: TGCGCCAGCAGCCAGGGACACAGCAATCAGCCCCAGCATTTT.

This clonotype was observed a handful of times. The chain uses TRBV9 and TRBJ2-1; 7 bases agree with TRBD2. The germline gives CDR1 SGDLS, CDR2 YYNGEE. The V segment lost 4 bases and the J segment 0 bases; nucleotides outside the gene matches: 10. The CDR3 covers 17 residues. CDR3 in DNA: TGTGCCAGCAGCCCACACGGGCGGGGGAGCTCCTACAATGAGCAGTTCTTC. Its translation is CASSPHGRGSSYNEQFF.

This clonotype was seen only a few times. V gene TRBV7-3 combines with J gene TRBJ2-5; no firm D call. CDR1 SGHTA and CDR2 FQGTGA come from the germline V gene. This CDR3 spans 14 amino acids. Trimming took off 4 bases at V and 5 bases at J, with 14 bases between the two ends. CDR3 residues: CASSSGPLAETQYF. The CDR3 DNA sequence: TGTGCCAGCAGCTCCGGACCACTGGCGGAGACCCAGTACTTC.

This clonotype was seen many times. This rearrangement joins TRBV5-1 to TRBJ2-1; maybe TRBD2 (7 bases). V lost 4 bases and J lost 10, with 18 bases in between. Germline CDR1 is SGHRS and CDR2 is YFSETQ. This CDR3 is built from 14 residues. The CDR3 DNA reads TGCGCCAGCAGCCTACTTCGGGGGGCTGGGGAGCAGTTCTTC. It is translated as CASSLLRGAGEQFF. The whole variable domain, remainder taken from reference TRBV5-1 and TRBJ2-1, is KAGVTQTPRYLIKTRGQQVTLSCSPISGHRSVSWYQQTPGQGLQFLFEYFSETQRNKGNFPGRFSGRQFSNSRSEMNVSTLELGDSALYLCASSLLRGAGEQFFGPGTRLTVL.

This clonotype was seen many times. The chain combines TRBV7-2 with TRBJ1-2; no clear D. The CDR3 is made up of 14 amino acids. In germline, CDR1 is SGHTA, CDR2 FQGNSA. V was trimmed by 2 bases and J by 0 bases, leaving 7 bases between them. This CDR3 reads CASSLWGTNYGYTF. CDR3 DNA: TGTGCCAGCAGCTTATGGGGTACTAACTATGGCTACACCTTC.

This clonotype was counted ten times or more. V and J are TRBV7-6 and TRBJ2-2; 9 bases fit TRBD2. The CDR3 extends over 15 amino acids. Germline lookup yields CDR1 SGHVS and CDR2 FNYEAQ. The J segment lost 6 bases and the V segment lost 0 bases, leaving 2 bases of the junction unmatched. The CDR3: CASSLAVAGAGELFF. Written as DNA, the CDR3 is TGTGCCAGCAGCTTAGCGGTAGCGGGAGCCGGGGAGCTGTTTTTT.

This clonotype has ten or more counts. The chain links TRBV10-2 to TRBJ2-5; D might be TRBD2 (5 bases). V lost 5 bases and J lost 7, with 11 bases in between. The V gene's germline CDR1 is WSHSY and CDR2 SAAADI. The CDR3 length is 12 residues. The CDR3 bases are TGCGCCAGCAGTCGGGAACCCGGGACCCAGTACTTC. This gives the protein CASSREPGTQYF.

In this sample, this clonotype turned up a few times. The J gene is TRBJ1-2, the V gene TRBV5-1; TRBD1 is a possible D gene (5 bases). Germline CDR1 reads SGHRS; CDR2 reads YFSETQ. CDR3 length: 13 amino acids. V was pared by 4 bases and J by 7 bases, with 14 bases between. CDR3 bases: TGCGCCAGCAGCAGCGGCGAGGGGTCTGGCTACACCTTC. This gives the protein CASSSGEGSGYTF.

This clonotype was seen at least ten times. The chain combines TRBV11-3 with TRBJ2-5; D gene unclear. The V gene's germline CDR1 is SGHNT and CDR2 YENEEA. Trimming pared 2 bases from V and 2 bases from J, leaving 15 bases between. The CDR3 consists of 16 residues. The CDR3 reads CASSLSSALGQETQYF. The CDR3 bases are TGTGCCAGCAGCTTATCCTCCGCCCTGGGGCAAGAGACCCAGTACTTC.

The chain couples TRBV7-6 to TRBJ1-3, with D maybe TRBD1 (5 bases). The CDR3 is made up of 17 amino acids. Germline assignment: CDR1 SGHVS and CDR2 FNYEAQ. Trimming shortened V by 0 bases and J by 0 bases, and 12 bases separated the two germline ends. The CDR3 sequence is CASSLAPRALSGNTIYF. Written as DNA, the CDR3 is TGTGCCAGCAGCTTAGCGCCCAGGGCCCTCTCTGGAAACACCATATATTTT.

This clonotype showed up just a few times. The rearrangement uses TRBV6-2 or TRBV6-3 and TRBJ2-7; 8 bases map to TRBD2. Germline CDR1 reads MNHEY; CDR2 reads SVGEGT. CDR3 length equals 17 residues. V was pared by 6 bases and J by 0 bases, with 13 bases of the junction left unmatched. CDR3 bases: TGTGCCAGCAGCCCCCCGGGAGTAGCGGGACTCTCCTACGAGCAGTACTTC. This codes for CASSPPGVAGLSYEQYF.

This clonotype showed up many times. Here the CDR3 DNA reads TGTGCCAGCACCAAAGGGGATAGCGGGATCCAAGAGACCCAGTACTTC. It codes for CASTKGDSGIQETQYF. The chain uses TRBV7-9 and TRBJ2-5; TRBD2 agrees at 8 bases. Germline V CDR1 and CDR2: SEHNR, FQNEAQ (reference sequence). The CDR3 has 16 residues. The trim removed 7 bases at V and 1 base at J, leaving 11 bases unmatched.

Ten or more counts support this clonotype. The CDR3 protein is CASSLYVNTGELFF. As DNA, the CDR3 is TGTGCCAGCAGTTTATATGTGAACACCGGGGAGCTGTTTTTT. The chain combines TRBV27 with TRBJ2-2; D is undetermined. The CDR3 length is 14 residues. Germline loops: CDR1 MNHEY, CDR2 SMNVEV (reference sequence). Trimming removed 1 base at V and 1 base at J, with 4 bases between.

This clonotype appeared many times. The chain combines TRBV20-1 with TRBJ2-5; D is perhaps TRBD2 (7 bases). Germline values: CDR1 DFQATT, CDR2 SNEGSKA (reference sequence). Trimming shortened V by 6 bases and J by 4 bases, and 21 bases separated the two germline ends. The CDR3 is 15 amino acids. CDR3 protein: CSAPREDGGGETQYF. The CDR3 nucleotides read TGCAGTGCGCCCCGGGAGGATGGGGGCGGAGAGACCCAGTACTTC.

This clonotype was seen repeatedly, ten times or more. The CDR3 reads CASRTITSRRNEQFF. The CDR3 DNA sequence: TGTGCCAGCAGAACTATCACTAGCAGACGAAATGAGCAGTTCTTC. The V and J genes are TRBV6-2 or TRBV6-3 and TRBJ2-1, with D possibly TRBD2 on 6 matching bases. The CDR3 runs to 15 residues. Trimming shortened V by 6 bases and J by 7 bases, and 19 bases separated the two germline ends. Germline loops: CDR1 MNHEY, CDR2 SVGEGT.

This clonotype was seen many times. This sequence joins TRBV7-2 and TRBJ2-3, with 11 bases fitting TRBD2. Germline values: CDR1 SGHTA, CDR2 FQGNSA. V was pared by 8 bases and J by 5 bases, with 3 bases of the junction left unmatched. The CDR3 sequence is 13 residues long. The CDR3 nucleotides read TGTGCCAGCTTAGCGGGGGGGCAAGATACGCAGTATTTT. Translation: CASLAGGQDTQYF.

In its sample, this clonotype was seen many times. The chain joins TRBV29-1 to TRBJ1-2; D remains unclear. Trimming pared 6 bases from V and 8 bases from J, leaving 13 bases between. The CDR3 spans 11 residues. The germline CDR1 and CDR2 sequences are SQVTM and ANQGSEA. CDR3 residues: CSVKYSGGYTF. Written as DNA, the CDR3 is TGCAGCGTCAAGTACAGCGGGGGCTACACCTTC. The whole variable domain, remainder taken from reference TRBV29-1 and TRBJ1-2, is SAVISQKPSRDICQRGTSLTIQCQVDSQVTMMFWYRQQPGQSLTLIATANQGSEATYESGFVIDKFPISRPNLTFSTLTVSNMSPEDSSIYLCSVKYSGGYTFGSGTRLTVV.

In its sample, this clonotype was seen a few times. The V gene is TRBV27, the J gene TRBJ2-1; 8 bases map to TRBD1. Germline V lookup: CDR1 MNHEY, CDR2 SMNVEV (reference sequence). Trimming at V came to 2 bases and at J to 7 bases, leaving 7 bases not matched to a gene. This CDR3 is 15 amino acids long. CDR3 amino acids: CASSLTGQVTNEQFF. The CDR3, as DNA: TGTGCCAGCAGTTTAACGGGACAGGTGACTAATGAGCAGTTCTTC.

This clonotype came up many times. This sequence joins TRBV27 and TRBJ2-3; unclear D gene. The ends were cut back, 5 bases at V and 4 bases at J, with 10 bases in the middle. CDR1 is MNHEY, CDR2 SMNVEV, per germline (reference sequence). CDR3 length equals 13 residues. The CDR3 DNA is TGTGCCAGCAGTCCCGACCGGGCAGATACGCAGTATTTT. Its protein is CASSPDRADTQYF.